This T cell receptor beta chain was profiled in a study of CD8 T cells in ankylosing spondylitis. Overall study results and limits: Significant enrichment of disease-linked clones was reportedly seen in matched ankylosing spondylitis synovial fluid. Seemingly distinctive of ankylosing spondylitis blood was a TCR beta motif formed by eight highly homologous variants. A number of the motif variants had already been described in reactive arthritis synovial fluid and blood.

Per germline, CDR1 MDHEN and CDR2 SYDVKM. V was trimmed by 9 bases and J by 8 bases, leaving 12 bases between them. The CDR3 runs 11 residues. In making TCR beta libraries, quantitative 5'-RACE with molecular barcodes was used. Each CDR3 protein is one row after TCRdb ran MiXCR on the 5' RACE reads. The profile covers about 160,000 distinct CDR3 sequences, with around 20% appearing a single time and roughly 7.7% taken by the ten largest. This clonotype was seen repeatedly, ten times or more. As yet, its antigen is unknown. This clonotype originated in a male donor with ankylosing spondylitis or in good health (not recorded which). The specimen was blood, either unsorted or a sorted T cell fraction (not recorded which). The chain has TRBV28 and TRBJ2-3; D unresolved. In DNA, the CDR3 is TGTGCCAGTAGAAGAGAGATTACGCAGTATTTT. The encoded protein is CASRREITQYF.